The clone carrying this T cell receptor beta chain was observed a few times. This sample is part of a study of blood T cell repertoires in COVID-19. Study-wide context: T cells, B-cell-depleted T cells, or PBMCs provided the cDNA or gDNA that served as material.

Sequenced by immunoSEQ multiplex PCR; TCRdb stores in-frame clones only, minus some. Here the sample spans tens of thousands of clones, around 90% being singletons. CDR1 and CDR2 from the germline V gene are SGHVS and FQNEAQ. V gave up 4 bases and J gave up 0 bases; unmatched junction bases: 2. This CDR3 spans 15 amino acids. The chain joins TRBV7-8 to TRBJ2-2; 7 bases are shared with TRBD2. Material: peripheral blood. The TCR was taken from a human donor with active COVID-19. The donor label of this sample is uncertain. Here the CDR3 reads CASSSSGANTGELFF. The CDR3 DNA follows: TGTGCCAGCAGCTCGAGCGGGGCGAACACCGGGGAGCTGTTTTTT.